This is a list of T cell receptor beta chains from one sample in a study of CXCR3-negative and CXCR3-positive naive CD8 T cells. From the 5' RACE reads, TCRdb lists one entry per CDR3 protein and no DNA. The sample includes about 120,000 distinct CDR3 sequences. Specimen: naive CXCR3+ CD8+ T cells from blood. The receptors here all came from a human donor in good health. Some clones in this sample may be carry-over from other donors' samples. Both conserved end residues are part of each CDR3.

cdr3_aa: CASSYASETQYF
v_call: TRBV7-9
cdr3_length: 12
j_call: TRBJ2-5

cdr3_aa: CASSPGPGQGVYEQYF
v_call: TRBV14
cdr3_length: 16
j_call: TRBJ2-7

cdr3_aa: CSVYFALAGSYEQYF
v_call: TRBV29-1
cdr3_length: 15
j_call: TRBJ2-7

cdr3_aa: CATSRDVNSHHEQFF
v_call: TRBV15
cdr3_length: 15
j_call: TRBJ2-1

cdr3_aa: CASSGLTKRGYEQYF
v_call: TRBV7-2
cdr3_length: 15
j_call: TRBJ2-7

cdr3_aa: CASSLVGGIQETQYF
v_call: TRBV12-3/TRBV12-4
cdr3_length: 15
j_call: TRBJ2-5

cdr3_aa: CASSLVLAGAADTQYF
v_call: TRBV7-2
cdr3_length: 16
j_call: TRBJ2-3

cdr3_aa: CASSLGWTGTSYNEEFF
v_call: TRBV7-2
cdr3_length: 17
j_call: TRBJ2-1

cdr3_aa: CASSLGPAGVLYEQYF
v_call: TRBV11-2
cdr3_length: 16
j_call: TRBJ2-7

cdr3_aa: CASSRLAGDNEQFF
v_call: TRBV25-1
cdr3_length: 14
j_call: TRBJ2-1

cdr3_aa: CASSSTSPGAYNEQFF
v_call: TRBV7-8
cdr3_length: 16
j_call: TRBJ2-1

cdr3_aa: CASRMQGYEQFF
v_call: TRBV12-3/TRBV12-4
cdr3_length: 12
j_call: TRBJ2-1

cdr3_aa: CASSPFSGGAYEQYF
v_call: TRBV5-1
cdr3_length: 15
j_call: TRBJ2-7

cdr3_aa: CASSAGGLVDEQFF
v_call: TRBV5-4
cdr3_length: 14
j_call: TRBJ2-1

cdr3_aa: CSATAGGGTGELFF
v_call: TRBV20-1
cdr3_length: 14
j_call: TRBJ2-2

cdr3_aa: CASSSTGGAGGYTF
v_call: TRBV12-3/TRBV12-4
cdr3_length: 14
j_call: TRBJ1-2

cdr3_aa: CAISEQGADTEAFF
v_call: TRBV10-3
cdr3_length: 14
j_call: TRBJ1-1

cdr3_aa: CASSNTGTSGDRGNEQFF
v_call: TRBV25-1
cdr3_length: 18
j_call: TRBJ2-1

cdr3_aa: CASNFGAGGNTGTQYF
v_call: TRBV9
cdr3_length: 16
j_call: TRBJ2-3

cdr3_aa: CASSHHREGDTEAFF
v_call: TRBV3-1
cdr3_length: 15
j_call: TRBJ1-1

cdr3_aa: CASSIAYLRGNTEAFF
v_call: TRBV19
cdr3_length: 16
j_call: TRBJ1-1

cdr3_aa: CASSVRDRAAHEQYF
v_call: TRBV7-2
cdr3_length: 15
j_call: TRBJ2-7

cdr3_aa: CASSSGISSYNEQFF
v_call: TRBV28
cdr3_length: 15
j_call: TRBJ2-1

cdr3_aa: CASSLAPQGRYGYTF
v_call: TRBV7-9
cdr3_length: 15
j_call: TRBJ1-2

cdr3_aa: CASSPWTSGRANEQFF
v_call: TRBV7-9
cdr3_length: 16
j_call: TRBJ2-1

cdr3_aa: CASSWYSTDEQYF
v_call: TRBV19
cdr3_length: 13
j_call: TRBJ2-7

cdr3_aa: CASSLGRLAGSYEQYF
v_call: TRBV13
cdr3_length: 16
j_call: TRBJ2-7

cdr3_aa: CSVEGDSSYNEQFF
v_call: TRBV29-1
cdr3_length: 14
j_call: TRBJ2-1

cdr3_aa: CASSQGLAGGLYNEQFF
v_call: TRBV4-3
cdr3_length: 17
j_call: TRBJ2-1

cdr3_aa: CASRPDGTSGNTIYF
v_call: TRBV5-1
cdr3_length: 15
j_call: TRBJ1-3

cdr3_aa: CASSLNSLGQGINEQFF
v_call: TRBV5-1
cdr3_length: 17
j_call: TRBJ2-1

cdr3_aa: CASINRGSYEQYF
v_call: TRBV10-2
cdr3_length: 13
j_call: TRBJ2-7

cdr3_aa: CAGKHGQPLKTQYF
v_call: TRBV14
cdr3_length: 14
j_call: TRBJ2-5

cdr3_aa: CASSSKLAGITGELFF
v_call: TRBV12-3/TRBV12-4
cdr3_length: 16
j_call: TRBJ2-2

cdr3_aa: CASSIAGGGSYEQYF
v_call: TRBV19
cdr3_length: 15
j_call: TRBJ2-7

cdr3_aa: CSVGDSHLMNTEAFF
v_call: TRBV29-1
cdr3_length: 15
j_call: TRBJ1-1

cdr3_aa: CSARAPVVISYNEQFF
v_call: TRBV20-1
cdr3_length: 16
j_call: TRBJ2-1

cdr3_aa: CATSPRTAGTDTQYF
v_call: TRBV15
cdr3_length: 15
j_call: TRBJ2-3

cdr3_aa: CASRGGITDTQYF
v_call: TRBV28
cdr3_length: 13
j_call: TRBJ2-3

cdr3_aa: CASSFTSGSHNEQFF
v_call: TRBV27
cdr3_length: 15
j_call: TRBJ2-1

cdr3_aa: CSAFLAGGNSYNEQFF
v_call: TRBV20-1
cdr3_length: 16
j_call: TRBJ2-1

cdr3_aa: CASSLEAAYEQYF
v_call: TRBV11-2
cdr3_length: 13
j_call: TRBJ2-7